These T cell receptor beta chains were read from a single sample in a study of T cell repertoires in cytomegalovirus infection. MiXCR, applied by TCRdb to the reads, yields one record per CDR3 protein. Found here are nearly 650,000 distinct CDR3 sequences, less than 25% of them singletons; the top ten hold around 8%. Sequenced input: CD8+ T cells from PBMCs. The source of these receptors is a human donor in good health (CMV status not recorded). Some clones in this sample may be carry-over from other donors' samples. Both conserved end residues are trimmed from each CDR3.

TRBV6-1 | ASRFIPDRTPSQPQH
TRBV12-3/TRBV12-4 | ASSVRQGTGELF
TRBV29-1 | SVEDPSRGDNEQF
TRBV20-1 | SAFLTRLGRDEQF
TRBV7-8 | ASSSTLWTGGSYNEQF
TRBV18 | ASSITGTENTEAF
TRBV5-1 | ASSLNYGQGATYGYT
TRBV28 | ASSFLRNYGYT
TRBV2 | ARPGLAGTPITDTQY
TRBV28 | ASSSRSGGQGIYGYT
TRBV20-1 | SARGGNTGELF
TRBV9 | ASSVVSRGRTDTQY
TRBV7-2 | ASSLIRGEETQY
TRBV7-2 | ASSLVQKNEQF
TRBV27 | ASGDGNYGYT
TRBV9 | ASSERAKGYT
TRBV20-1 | SGPVEAGGGSYNEQF
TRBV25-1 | ASRGRGGGNQPQH
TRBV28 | ASDPGVGSGELF
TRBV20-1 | SARDRQGVWNTEAF
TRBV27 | ASGWAGMTDTQY
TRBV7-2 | ASSLGGPLYRDDSYNEQF
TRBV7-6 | ASSLGGLGTEAF
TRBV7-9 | ASSPLGAGANVLT
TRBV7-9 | ASSSTDSVRTQY
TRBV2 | ASPIGQGIADTQY
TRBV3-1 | ASSQEKEGSYEQY
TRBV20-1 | SADRGNQPQH
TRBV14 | ASSQGGGVGPYEQY
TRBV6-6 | ASSRSYPLDIQY
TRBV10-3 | AISGLGTEITGELF
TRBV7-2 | ASSWGEGTDTQY
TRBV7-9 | ASTVNPGQGDTGELF
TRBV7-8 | ASSLSMEAF
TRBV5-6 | ASSPGTNSPQEPEQF
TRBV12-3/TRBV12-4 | ASSLKGASSEQF
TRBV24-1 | ATSDEFGPEQVFPYGYT
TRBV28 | ASHRYTEAF
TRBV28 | ASSLSPREGYT
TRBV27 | ASSPSAPSSYNEQF
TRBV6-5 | ASSYSWDGGPQETQY
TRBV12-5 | ASGLVLGSAPGSDTQY
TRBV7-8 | ASTESRGNSPLH
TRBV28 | ASSLGPGLNQPQH
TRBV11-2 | ASSISQGTLYEEY
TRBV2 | ASSSPGQGGTGELF
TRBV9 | ASSVQGAGNEQF
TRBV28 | ASSSRDGPYGYT
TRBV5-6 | ASSLRGPATEAF
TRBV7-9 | ASSLGARGYT
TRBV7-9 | ASSSTSGGAYQETQY
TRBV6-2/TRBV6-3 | ASSYHLGSNEKLF